The present TCR beta chain was sequenced within a study of blood T cell repertoires in COVID-19. The CDR3 is 15 amino acids. The V and J ends lost 6 bases and 4 bases, in that order; junction bases with no gene match: 6. Germline V gene lookup returns CDR1 KGHSH and CDR2 LQKENI. Generated by immunoSEQ multiplex PCR, the TCRdb table keeps only in-frame clones and is missing some. The sample holds about 300,000 clones, under 90% seen once. Participant-given clinical history determined each cohort assignment. The chain has TRBV18 and TRBJ1-3; 10 nucleotides align to TRBD1. Sequenced sample: PBMCs or T cells enriched from blood (not recorded which). The receptor comes from a man aged 25-45 years who had recovered from COVID-19. The CDR3 sequence: CASSRQGAHGNTIYF. Here the CDR3 DNA reads TGTGCCAGCTCTCGACAGGGGGCGCACGGAAACACCATATATTTT.